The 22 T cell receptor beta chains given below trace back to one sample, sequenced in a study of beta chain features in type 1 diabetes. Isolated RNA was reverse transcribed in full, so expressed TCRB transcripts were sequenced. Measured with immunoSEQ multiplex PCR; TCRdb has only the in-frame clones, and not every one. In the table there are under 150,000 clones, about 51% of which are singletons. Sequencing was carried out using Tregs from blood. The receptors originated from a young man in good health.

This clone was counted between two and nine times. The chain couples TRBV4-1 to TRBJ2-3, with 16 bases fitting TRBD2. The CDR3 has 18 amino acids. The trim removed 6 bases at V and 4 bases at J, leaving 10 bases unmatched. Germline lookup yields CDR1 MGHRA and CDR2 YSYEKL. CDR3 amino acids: CASSLPGLAGGVPDTQYF. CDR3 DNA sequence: TGCGCCAGCAGTCTTCCGGGACTAGCGGGAGGGGTCCCAGATACGCAGTATTTT.

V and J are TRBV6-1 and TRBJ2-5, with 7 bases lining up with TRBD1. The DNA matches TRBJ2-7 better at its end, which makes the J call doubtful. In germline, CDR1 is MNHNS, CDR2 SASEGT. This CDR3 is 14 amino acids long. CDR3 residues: CASSLLRGSYEQYF. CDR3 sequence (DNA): TGTGCCAGCAGTCTCCTCAGGGGGTCCTACGAGCAGTACTTC.

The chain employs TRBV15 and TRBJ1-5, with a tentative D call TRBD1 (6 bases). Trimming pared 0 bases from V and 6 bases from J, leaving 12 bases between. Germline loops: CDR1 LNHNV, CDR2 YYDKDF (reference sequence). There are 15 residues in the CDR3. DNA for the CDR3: TGTGCCACCAGCAGAGATATCAGGGGCGGTCAGCCCCAGCATTTT. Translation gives CATSRDIRGGQPQHF.

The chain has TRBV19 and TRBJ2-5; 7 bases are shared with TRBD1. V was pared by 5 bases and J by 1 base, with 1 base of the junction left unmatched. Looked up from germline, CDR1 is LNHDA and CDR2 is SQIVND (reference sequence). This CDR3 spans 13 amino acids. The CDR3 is CASSWTGQETQYF. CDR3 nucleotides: TGTGCCAGTAGTTGGACAGGCCAAGAGACCCAGTACTTC.

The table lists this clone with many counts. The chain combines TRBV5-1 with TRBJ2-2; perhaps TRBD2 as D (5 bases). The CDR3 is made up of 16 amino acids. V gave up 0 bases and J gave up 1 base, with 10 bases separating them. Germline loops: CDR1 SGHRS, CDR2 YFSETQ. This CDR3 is CASSLAGSLNTGELFF. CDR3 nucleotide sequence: TGCGCCAGCAGCTTGGCGGGGAGCCTGAACACCGGGGAGCTGTTTTTT.

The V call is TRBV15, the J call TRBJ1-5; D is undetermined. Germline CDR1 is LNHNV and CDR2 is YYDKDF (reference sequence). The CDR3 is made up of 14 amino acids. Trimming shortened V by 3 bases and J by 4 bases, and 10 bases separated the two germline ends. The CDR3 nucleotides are TGTGCCACCAGCAGGCGGAGGGAGAATCAGCCCCAGCATTTT. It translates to CATSRRRENQPQHF.

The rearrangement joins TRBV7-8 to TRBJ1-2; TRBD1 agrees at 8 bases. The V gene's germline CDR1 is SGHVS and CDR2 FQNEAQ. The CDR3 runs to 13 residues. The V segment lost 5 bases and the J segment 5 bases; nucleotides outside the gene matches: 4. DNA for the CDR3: TGTGCCAGCAGCCTACAGGGGGGATATGGCTACACCTTC. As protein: CASSLQGGYGYTF.

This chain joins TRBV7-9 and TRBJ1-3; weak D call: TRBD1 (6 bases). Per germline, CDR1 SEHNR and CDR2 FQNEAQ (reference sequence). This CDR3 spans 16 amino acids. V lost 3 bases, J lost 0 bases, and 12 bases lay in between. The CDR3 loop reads CASSFTGLFSGNTIYF. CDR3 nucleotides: TGTGCCAGCAGCTTCACAGGGCTTTTCTCTGGAAACACCATATATTTT.

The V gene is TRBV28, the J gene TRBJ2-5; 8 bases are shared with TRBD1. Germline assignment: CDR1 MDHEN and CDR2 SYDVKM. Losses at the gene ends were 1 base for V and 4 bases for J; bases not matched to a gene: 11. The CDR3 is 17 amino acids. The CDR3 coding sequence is TGTGCCAGCAGTTTATTTGTTCCCGGCAGGGGGCGAGAGACCCAGTACTTC. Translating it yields CASSLFVPGRGRETQYF.

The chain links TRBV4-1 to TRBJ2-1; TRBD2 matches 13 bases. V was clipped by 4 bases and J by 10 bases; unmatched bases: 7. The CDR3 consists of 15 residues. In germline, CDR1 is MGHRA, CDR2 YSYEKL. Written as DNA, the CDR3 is TGCGCCAGCAGCCTGACTAGCGGGAGGATTGGCGAGCAGTTCTTC. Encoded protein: CASSLTSGRIGEQFF.

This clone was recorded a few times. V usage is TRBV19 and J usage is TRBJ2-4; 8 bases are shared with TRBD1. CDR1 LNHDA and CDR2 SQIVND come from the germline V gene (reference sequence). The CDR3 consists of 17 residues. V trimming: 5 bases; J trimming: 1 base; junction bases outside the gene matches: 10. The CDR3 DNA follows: TGTGCCAGTAGTCCGAACTTGGACAGGGCGGCCAAAAACATTCAGTACTTC. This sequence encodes CASSPNLDRAAKNIQYF.

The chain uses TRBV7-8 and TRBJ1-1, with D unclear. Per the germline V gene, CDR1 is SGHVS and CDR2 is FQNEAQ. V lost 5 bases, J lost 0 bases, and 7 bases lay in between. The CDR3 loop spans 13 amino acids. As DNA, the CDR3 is TGTGCCAGCAGCCGCGAACTGAACACTGAAGCTTTCTTT. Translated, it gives CASSRELNTEAFF.

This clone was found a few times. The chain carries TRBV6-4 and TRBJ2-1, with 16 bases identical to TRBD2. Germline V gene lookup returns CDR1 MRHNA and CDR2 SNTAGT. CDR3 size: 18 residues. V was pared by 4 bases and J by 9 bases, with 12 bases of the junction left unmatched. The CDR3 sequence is CASSAFPGLAGGLSEQFF. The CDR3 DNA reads TGTGCCAGCAGTGCCTTCCCGGGACTAGCGGGAGGGCTCAGTGAGCAGTTCTTC.

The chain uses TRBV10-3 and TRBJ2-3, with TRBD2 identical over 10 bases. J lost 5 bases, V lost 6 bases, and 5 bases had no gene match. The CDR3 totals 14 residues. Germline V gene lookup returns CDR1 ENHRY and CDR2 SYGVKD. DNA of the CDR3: TGTGCCATCAGCCTAGCGGGAGAGGGAGATACGCAGTATTTT. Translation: CAISLAGEGDTQYF.

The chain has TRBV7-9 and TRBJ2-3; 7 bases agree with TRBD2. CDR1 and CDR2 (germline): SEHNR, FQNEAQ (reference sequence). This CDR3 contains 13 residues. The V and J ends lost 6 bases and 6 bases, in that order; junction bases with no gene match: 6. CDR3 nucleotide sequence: TGTGCCAGCAGAGGACTAGTCTTCGATACGCAGTATTTT. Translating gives CASRGLVFDTQYF. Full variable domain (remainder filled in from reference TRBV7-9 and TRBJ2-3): DTGVSQNPRHKITKRGQNVTFRCDPISEHNRLYWYRQTLGQGPEFLTYFQNEAQLEKSRLLSDRFSAERPKGSFSTLEIQRTEQGDSAMYLCASRGLVFDTQYFGPGTRLTVL.

In nucleotides, the CDR3 is TGCAGCGTTGAAGGGGGGGGGACAGGGGCCTACGAGCAGTACTTC. As protein: CSVEGGGTGAYEQYF. The V call is TRBV29-1, the J call TRBJ2-7, with 10 bases matching TRBD1. CDR3 length: 15 residues. Germline V gene data show CDR1 as SQVTM and CDR2 as ANQGSEA. Unmatched junction bases numbered 5, after V lost 1 base and J lost 2 bases.

CDR3 coding DNA: TGCAGTGGAATAACAGAGGAAAAACTGTTTTTT. As protein: CSGITEEKLFF. The gene calls are TRBV20-1 and TRBJ1-4; D not resolved. The length of the CDR3 is 11 residues. CDR1 and CDR2 from the germline V gene are DFQATT and SNEGSKA (reference sequence). The V end lost 7 bases, the J end lost 8 bases, and 11 bases lay between the germline ends.

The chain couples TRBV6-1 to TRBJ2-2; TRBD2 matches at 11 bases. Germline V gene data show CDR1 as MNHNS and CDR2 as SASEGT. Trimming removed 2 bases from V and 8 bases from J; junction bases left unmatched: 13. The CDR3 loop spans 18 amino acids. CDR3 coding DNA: TGTGCCAGCAGTGAATGGTATTCGGCTAGCGGGAGGCCTGGGGAGCTGTTTTTT. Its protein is CASSEWYSASGRPGELFF.

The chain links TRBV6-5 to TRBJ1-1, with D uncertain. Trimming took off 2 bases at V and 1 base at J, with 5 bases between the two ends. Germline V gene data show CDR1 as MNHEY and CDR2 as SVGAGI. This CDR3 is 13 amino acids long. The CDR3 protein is CASSYGRNTEAFF. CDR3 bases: TGTGCCAGCAGTTACGGTAGGAACACTGAAGCTTTCTTT.

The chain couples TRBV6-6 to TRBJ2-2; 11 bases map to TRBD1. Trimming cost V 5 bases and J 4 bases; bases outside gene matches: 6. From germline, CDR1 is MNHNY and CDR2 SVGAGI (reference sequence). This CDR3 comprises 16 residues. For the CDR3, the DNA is TGTGCCAGCAGTGGGACAGGGGGTAGTGGCACCGGGGAGCTGTTTTTT. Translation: CASSGTGGSGTGELFF.

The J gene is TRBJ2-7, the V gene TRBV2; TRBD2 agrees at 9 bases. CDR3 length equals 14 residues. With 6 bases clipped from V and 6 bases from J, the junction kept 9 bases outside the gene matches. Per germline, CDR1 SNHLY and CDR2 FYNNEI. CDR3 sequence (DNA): TGTGCCAGCAGCAAAAAGGGACTAGCCGTCGAGCAGTACTTC. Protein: CASSKKGLAVEQYF.

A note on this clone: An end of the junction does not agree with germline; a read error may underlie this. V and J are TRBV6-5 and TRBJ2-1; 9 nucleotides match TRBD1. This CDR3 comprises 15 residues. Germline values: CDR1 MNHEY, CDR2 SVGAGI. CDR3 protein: CATSSPGQGANEQFF. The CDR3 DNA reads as TGTGCCACCAGTTCACCGGGACAGGGAGCGAATGAGCAGTTCTTC.